This T cell receptor (beta chain) was profiled in a study of blood T cell repertoires in COVID-19. Looking at the study overall: The samples span acute and convalescent COVID-19 from the United States, Italy and Spain. T cells, B-cell-depleted T cells, or PBMCs provided the cDNA or gDNA that served as material.

The V gene lost 4 bases and the J gene lost 2 bases, with 15 bases spanning the gap. Germline CDR1 is SGDLS and CDR2 is YYNGEE. This CDR3 spans 15 amino acids. In the authors' methods: Quantification of nucleated cells was approximated via reference gene primer amplification. Profiling relied on immunoSEQ multiplex PCR, and the TCRdb table lists in-frame clones only, not all of them. V and J calls and clone size are given by that table; D and trimming were obtained from the DNA. The repertoire holds 250,000 to 400,000 clones, with roughly 87% as singletons. This chain joins TRBV9 and TRBJ1-1; D might be TRBD1 (5 bases). The TCR sequence derives from a middle-aged man with active or convalescent COVID-19. Sequenced: peripheral blood. In nucleotides, the CDR3 is TGTGCCAGCAGCCCAAGGGGTCAGGGAAACACTGAAGCTTTCTTT. This encodes CASSPRGQGNTEAFF.